This TCR beta chain came from a study of cytomegalovirus exposure and HLA in healthy donors. Findings and caveats of the study: V- and J-gene trimming of TCR beta was linked (in a later analysis) to a missense DCLRE1C variant.

This clone has at least ten counts. What it binds is not known. 60 Vbeta and 13 Jbeta primers were used in PCR. The protocol was immunoSEQ multiplex PCR, while the TCRdb copy is restricted to in-frame clones and leaves out a portion. The table shows 200,000 to 300,000 clones, with roughly 86% occurring only once. CDR1 and CDR2 from the germline V gene are SGHNT and YENEEA. The CDR3 has 13 residues. V lost 5 bases, J lost 4 bases, and 10 bases lay in between. The sample was PBMCs. This clonotype originated in a woman aged 35 to 49 in good health and CMV-seropositive. The genes are TRBV11-3 and TRBJ2-3, with D perhaps TRBD1 (5 bases). CDR3 sequence (DNA): TGTGCCAGCAGCCTCCGGACACCAGATACGCAGTATTTT. Translation: CASSLRTPDTQYF.